The 16 T cell receptor beta chains below were found in one sample sequenced in a study of T-cell reconstitution after alpha-beta-depleted transplantation in children (dated by TCRdb to between 2015 and 2016). The investigation overall reported the following: Hyperexpanded clone frequencies declined over subsequent months; after one year, T-cell counts and TCRbeta diversity were mostly attributed to newly produced T cells.

Library generation was performed with PCR. The sequencing machine was an Illumina HiSeq 2500. To normalize quantification of the TCRbeta repertoire, the TCR libraries were built with molecular barcoding that relied on unique molecular identifiers. TCRdb reworked the public reads: Q25 trimming with fastp, MiXCR clone assembly, productive beta chains retained. Each entry merges the rows of one CDR3 protein and shows their most common DNA and genes. This sample holds a few hundred thousand distinct CDR3 sequences; over 7.5% were observed only once. Approximately 9% of the sample rests with the top ten. The sample's treatment or condition, from its label and the paper: allogeneic hematopoietic cell transplantation with graft depleted of TCRalphabeta T cells and CD19 B cells. Their cognate antigens are unknown. The sequences come from peripheral blood, collected 360 days after TCRalphabeta/CD19-depleted stem cell transplant. The receptors were sampled from a female patient aged 2-15 years who had a stem cell transplant for Fanconi anemia, so the T cells may come from the graft donor.

Ten or more counts support this clonotype. The rearrangement links TRBV24-1 to TRBJ2-1, with D maybe TRBD2 (7 bases). With 9 bases removed from V and 6 bases from J, the gap between germline ends came to 20 bases. CDR3 length: 15 residues. Germline assignment: CDR1 KGHDR and CDR2 SFDVKD. The chain's CDR3 is CATWGGRTTGNEQFF. CDR3 DNA: TGTGCCACCTGGGGGGGACGTACGACAGGCAATGAGCAGTTCTTC.

In its sample, this clonotype was seen a few times. The chain has TRBV20-1 and TRBJ1-1; tentatively, D is TRBD1 (6 bases). The V gene lost 6 bases and the J gene lost 1 base, with 12 bases spanning the gap. The CDR3 length is 13 residues. CDR1 is DFQATT, CDR2 SNEGSKA, per germline (reference sequence). The CDR3 region has the DNA TGCAGTGCCGAGGGGGGGGGGAACACTGAAGCTTTCTTT. Translated: CSAEGGGNTEAFF.

This clonotype was counted many times. The J gene is TRBJ1-6, the V gene TRBV6-2 or TRBV6-3, with 8 bases matching TRBD1. V lost 5 bases to trimming and J lost 7 bases; unmatched junction nucleotides: 7. CDR3 size: 15 residues. CDR1 is MNHEY and CDR2 is SVGEGT in the germline V gene. In DNA form, the CDR3 reads TGTGCCAGCAGTCTCGACAGGGGCCAAAATTCACCCCTCCACTTT. Translation: CASSLDRGQNSPLHF.

This clonotype has ten or more counts. The chain recombines TRBV7-6 with TRBJ1-3; D not resolved. Germline CDR1 is SGHVS and CDR2 is FNYEAQ. Deletions cut 2 bases from V and 2 bases from J, with 4 bases between. The CDR3 runs to 13 residues. The CDR3 reads CASSLQTGNTIYF. The CDR3 bases are TGTGCCAGCAGCTTACAAACTGGAAACACCATATATTTT.

There are many counts of this clonotype. The rearrangement links TRBV5-1 to TRBJ1-1, with 8 positions matching TRBD1. From germline, CDR1 is SGHRS and CDR2 YFSETQ. The V segment lost 4 bases and the J segment 5 bases; nucleotides outside the gene matches: 19. The CDR3 consists of 18 residues. The CDR3 region has the DNA TGCGCCAGCAGCCGGGGACAGGCGGACATTATAGCAAATACTGAAGCTTTCTTT. It codes for CASSRGQADIIANTEAFF.

The chain links TRBV5-1 to TRBJ1-1, with D maybe TRBD1 (5 bases). The V gene's germline CDR1 is SGHRS and CDR2 YFSETQ. The CDR3 spans 18 residues. The V and J ends lost 4 bases and 0 bases respectively, with 22 bases between them. The CDR3 region is CASSGGGYGRYMNTEAFF. The CDR3 region has the DNA TGCGCCAGCAGCGGGGGGGGATATGGGCGGTATATGAACACTGAAGCTTTCTTT.

In its sample, this clonotype was seen many times. The chain recombines TRBV5-1 with TRBJ2-3; the match to TRBD2 covers 9 bases. V shed 1 base, J shed 0 bases, and the junction held 6 bases outside the gene matches. This CDR3 region has 17 residues. Germline V gene lookup returns CDR1 SGHRS and CDR2 YFSETQ. The CDR3 protein is CASSLRSSGASTDTQYF. DNA for the CDR3: TGCGCCAGCAGCTTGAGGTCTAGCGGGGCTAGCACAGATACGCAGTATTTT. Full variable domain (rest looked up from reference TRBV5-1 and TRBJ2-3): KAGVTQTPRYLIKTRGQQVTLSCSPISGHRSVSWYQQTPGQGLQFLFEYFSETQRNKGNFPGRFSGRQFSNSRSEMNVSTLELGDSALYLCASSLRSSGASTDTQYFGPGTRLTVL.

A few counts support this clonotype. The V gene is TRBV3-1, the J gene TRBJ2-1; no clear D. The CDR3 loop spans 18 amino acids. Germline CDR1 LGHDT, CDR2 YNNKEL (reference sequence). V was clipped by 11 bases and J by 3 bases, with 29 bases between them. The CDR3 DNA follows: TGTGCCTCCAGCCCGCAGGTTCCAGGCAACTTCTACTACAATGAGCAGTTCTTC. Its translation is CASSPQVPGNFYYNEQFF.

This clonotype was observed a handful of times. The chain carries TRBV9 and TRBJ2-1; D unclear. This CDR3 is 17 amino acids long. Germline values: CDR1 SGDLS, CDR2 YYNGEE. The V end was cut by 0 bases, the J end by 0 bases, with 13 bases between. This CDR3 reads CASSVAFGESSYNEQFF. The CDR3 nucleotides are TGTGCCAGCAGCGTAGCCTTCGGCGAAAGCTCCTACAATGAGCAGTTCTTC.

Many counts were recorded for this clonotype. CDR3 DNA sequence: TGTGCCAGCAGCCGAGAGTGGGAGGATGAGCAGTTCTTC. This encodes CASSREWEDEQFF. The gene calls are TRBV7-2 and TRBJ2-1; possibly TRBD2 for D (6 bases). CDR1 is SGHTA and CDR2 is FQGNSA in the germline V gene. CDR3 length equals 13 residues. The V and J ends lost 5 bases and 8 bases respectively, with 13 bases between them.

CDR3 in amino acids: CASSPRSGTAPYEQYF. The DNA of the CDR3 is TGTGCCAGCAGCCCAAGATCCGGGACAGCTCCCTACGAGCAGTACTTC. The chain recombines TRBV7-3 with TRBJ2-7; 7 bases map to TRBD1. The V and J ends lost 5 bases and 2 bases, in that order; junction bases with no gene match: 12. This CDR3 has 16 residues. Germline lookup yields CDR1 SGHTA and CDR2 FQGTGA.

This clonotype was seen only a few times. This sequence joins TRBV6-1 and TRBJ1-1; the match to TRBD1 covers 11 bases. The J segment lost 3 bases and the V segment lost 6 bases, leaving 3 bases of the junction unmatched. The CDR3 runs to 14 residues. CDR1 and CDR2 from the germline V gene are MNHNS and SASEGT. The CDR3 sequence: CASRRDRGDTEAFF. The CDR3 bases are TGTGCCAGCAGGAGGGACAGGGGGGACACTGAAGCTTTCTTT.

This clonotype was detected many times. J is TRBJ2-5 and V is TRBV14, with D possibly matching TRBD1 (6 bases). Germline CDR1 SGHDN, CDR2 FVKESK. V was pared by 1 base and J by 4 bases, with 7 bases between. The CDR3 contains 13 residues. The CDR3 protein is CASSQAGAETQYF. The CDR3, as DNA: TGTGCCAGCAGCCAAGCAGGGGCAGAGACCCAGTACTTC.

This clonotype showed up just a few times. V gene TRBV5-1 combines with J gene TRBJ2-2; possible D gene TRBD1, 6 bases. The CDR3 is 15 amino acids. The germline CDR1 and CDR2 sequences are SGHRS and YFSETQ. Trimming removed 2 bases at V and 7 bases at J, with 15 bases between. The CDR3 nucleotides read TGCGCCAGCAGCTTACAGGGCCCGGATATCGGGGAGCTGTTTTTT. Translation: CASSLQGPDIGELFF.

Details on this clonotype: Here the CDR3 omits its conserved ending phenylalanine or tryptophan, so a read error is the likely source. The rearrangement links TRBV2 to TRBJ1-1; D remains ambiguous. The CDR3 runs to 16 residues. CDR1 is SNHLY and CDR2 is FYNNEI in the germline V gene. V was trimmed by 3 bases and J by 1 base, leaving 15 bases between them. Here the CDR3 reads CASSDGRYSTNTEAFC. In DNA form, the CDR3 reads TGTGCCAGCAGTGATGGGCGATACAGCACGAACACTGAAGCTTTCTGT.

In its sample, this clonotype was seen a few times. V and J are TRBV4-2 and TRBJ1-2, with D hard to call. Trimming took off 1 base at V and 1 base at J, with 7 bases between the two ends. This CDR3 is built from 14 residues. CDR1 and CDR2 from the germline V gene are LGHNA and YNFKEQ. CDR3 in DNA: TGTGCCAGCAGCCAAGCCGGGCTTAACTATGGCTACACCTTC. Residues: CASSQAGLNYGYTF.